The sequence of this T cell receptor (beta chain) was determined in a study of blood T cell repertoires in COVID-19. Overall study context: Samples came from the United States, Italy and Spain, spanning acute and convalescent COVID-19. The cDNA or gDNA used as material had been derived from T cells, B-cell-depleted T cells, or PBMCs.

There are 13 residues in the CDR3. Here immunoSEQ multiplex PCR was the method, and the copy in TCRdb shows in-frame clones only, minus some. Among over 200,000 clones listed, roughly four fifths were seen once. The TCR originated in a woman aged 40-49 years with acute or convalescent COVID-19. The chain uses TRBV21-1 and TRBJ1-2. TRBV21-1 is a documented pseudogene. The specimen was peripheral blood. The CDR3 nucleotides read TGTGCCAGCAGCAAAGTGCGAAGCTATGGCTACACCTTC. It translates to CASSKVRSYGYTF.